Sequencing of this TCR beta chain was carried out in a study of blood T cell repertoires in COVID-19. Across the whole study: Whether acute or convalescent, the COVID-19 samples came from the United States, Italy and Spain. PBMCs, B-cell-depleted T cells, or T cells were the source of the cDNA or gDNA that made up the material.

Under the authors' procedure: Amplification from reference gene primers served as the basis for estimated nucleated cell counts. Produced via immunoSEQ multiplex PCR; TCRdb's table is partial and in-frame only. From that table come the V and J calls and clone size; the DNA was used to work out D and trimming. The data contain around 160,000 clones, more than 80% of them singletons. This clone has only a few counts. Trimming cost V 4 bases and J 0 bases; bases outside gene matches: 5. Germline assignment: CDR1 SEHNR and CDR2 FQNEAQ (reference sequence). The CDR3 contains 18 residues. The chain uses TRBV7-9 and TRBJ2-3; TRBD2 aligns across 15 bases. This clonotype originated in a man aged 55 to 69 with acute or convalescent COVID-19. Sequences were obtained from peripheral blood. CDR3 nucleotide sequence: TGTGCCAGCAGCTCCCCGGGACTAGCGGGGGGTAGCACAGATACGCAGTATTTT. Protein product: CASSSPGLAGGSTDTQYF.